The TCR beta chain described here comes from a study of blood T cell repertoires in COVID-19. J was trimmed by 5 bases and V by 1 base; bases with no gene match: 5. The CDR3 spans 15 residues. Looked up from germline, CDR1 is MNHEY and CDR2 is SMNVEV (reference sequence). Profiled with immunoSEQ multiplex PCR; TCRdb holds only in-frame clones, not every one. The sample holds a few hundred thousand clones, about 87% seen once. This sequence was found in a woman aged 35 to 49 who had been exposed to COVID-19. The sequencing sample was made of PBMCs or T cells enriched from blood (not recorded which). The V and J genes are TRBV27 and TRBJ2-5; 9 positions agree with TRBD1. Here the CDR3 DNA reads TGTGCCAGCAGTTTATTCACAGGGGGCATGGAGACCCAGTACTTC. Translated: CASSLFTGGMETQYF.